Described below is a single T cell receptor (beta chain) sequence and its context. This entry comes from a study of radiation and T cells in renal cell carcinoma. Using immunoSEQ multiplex PCR, the repertoire was profiled, and TCRdb retains in-frame clones only, with some absent. Among tens of thousands of clones listed, around 77% were seen once. Described time point: blood 2 weeks post-SBRT. Treatment noted: 15 Gy SBRT to primary tumor, nephrectomy 4 weeks later. In germline, CDR1 is MNHNS, CDR2 SASEGT. The V gene lost 2 bases and the J gene lost 4 bases, with 11 bases spanning the gap. The CDR3 loop spans 15 amino acids.

V gene TRBV6-1 combines with J gene TRBJ2-2; D gene unclear. The sample consisted of blood, taken from a patient whose treatment included radiotherapy and nephrectomy. This sequence originates from a man in his sixties with renal cell carcinoma. In nucleotides, the CDR3 is TGTGCCAGCAGTGAAACCGGGCCTCGCACCGGGGAGCTGTTTTTT. This codes for CASSETGPRTGELFF.